These 30 T cell receptor beta chains were all obtained from the same sample, sequenced in a study of blood T cell repertoires in COVID-19. The table came from immunoSEQ multiplex PCR; TCRdb's copy has only in-frame clones and leaves some out. Altogether approximately 270,000 clones are present, approximately 84% being singletons, with the ten largest covering approximately 1.7%. The material sequenced was PBMCs or T cells enriched from blood (not recorded which). The source of these receptors is a man aged 35 to 55 who had recovered from COVID-19.

The chain recombines TRBV7-2 with TRBJ2-5; TRBD2 might be the D (6 bases). Per germline, CDR1 SGHTA and CDR2 FQGNSA. With 4 bases removed from V and 7 bases from J, the gap between germline ends came to 13 bases. This CDR3 has 13 amino acids. The CDR3 coding sequence is TGTGCCAGCAGCTCGTCGGGACTCACGACCCAGTACTTC. This sequence encodes CASSSSGLTTQYF.

J is TRBJ1-1 and V is TRBV6-5; 8 bases fit TRBD1. Per the germline V gene, CDR1 is MNHEY and CDR2 is SVGAGI. The CDR3 is 14 amino acids. J gave up 4 bases and V 3 bases, and 4 bases lay outside the gene matches. The CDR3 nucleotides are TGTGCCAGCAGTTATGAACAGGGGGGCACTGAAGCTTTCTTT. It translates to CASSYEQGGTEAFF.

The rearrangement uses TRBV19 and TRBJ2-7; D not certain. The CDR3 has 13 amino acids. Germline V gives CDR1 LNHDA, CDR2 SQIVND (reference sequence). Trimming stripped 5 bases from V and 7 bases from J, with 15 bases between. The CDR3 is CASSPGVPVEQYF. In nucleotides, the CDR3 is TGTGCCAGTAGTCCCGGAGTCCCCGTGGAGCAGTACTTC.

The chain combines TRBV5-4 with TRBJ1-1, with D maybe TRBD1 (6 bases). V lost 4 bases, J lost 3 bases, and 10 bases lay in between. The CDR3 has 13 residues. Germline V gives CDR1 SGHNT, CDR2 YYREEE (reference sequence). The CDR3 nucleotides are TGTGCCAGCAGCCGAGGGGGTGACACTGAAGCTTTCTTT. It encodes CASSRGGDTEAFF.

V gene TRBV18 combines with J gene TRBJ1-5; D might be TRBD1 (6 bases). This CDR3 has 15 residues. Trimming left V 3 bases short and J 6 bases short, with 15 bases between. The germline gives CDR1 KGHSH, CDR2 LQKENI. CDR3 amino acids: CASSPGAILSQPQHF. The DNA of the CDR3 is TGTGCCAGCTCACCGGGGGCTATTTTGAGTCAGCCCCAGCATTTT.

This clone was seen only once. The chain joins TRBV6-5 to TRBJ1-1; a weak D match, TRBD1 (5 bases). CDR3 size: 15 residues. CDR1 and CDR2 (germline): MNHEY, SVGAGI. V lost 0 bases and J 11 bases, leaving 19 bases between the germline ends. The CDR3 DNA reads TGTGCCAGCAGTTACTCCGCAGCCCTGCGGGAGGGGGCTTTCTTT. It specifies CASSYSAALREGAFF.

J is TRBJ1-1 and V is TRBV5-1; 9 bases are shared with TRBD1. The CDR3 length is 15 residues. V trimming: 4 bases; J trimming: 4 bases; junction bases outside the gene matches: 8. Looked up from germline, CDR1 is SGHRS and CDR2 is YFSETQ. The CDR3 here is CASSHGDREVTEAFF. CDR3 DNA: TGCGCCAGCAGCCATGGGGACAGGGAGGTCACTGAAGCTTTCTTT.

The chain carries TRBV30 and TRBJ1-2; D unclear. The CDR3 spans 12 residues. Trimming took 0 bases from V and 7 from J, leaving 9 bases between them. The germline V gene has CDR1 GTSNPN and CDR2 SVGIG (reference sequence). The CDR3 loop reads CAWSVFRGGYTF. CDR3 DNA sequence: TGTGCCTGGAGTGTATTTCGGGGTGGCTACACCTTC.

This chain uses TRBV9 with TRBJ2-3; TRBD2 agrees at 9 bases. The CDR3 consists of 15 residues. From germline, CDR1 is SGDLS and CDR2 YYNGEE. The trim removed 4 bases at V and 4 bases at J, leaving 7 bases unmatched. CDR3 region: CASSSRGGESDTQYF. The CDR3, as DNA: TGTGCCAGCAGCTCCCGCGGGGGGGAATCAGATACGCAGTATTTT.

This sequence joins TRBV6-5 and TRBJ2-1; D not resolved. Germline CDR1 and CDR2: MNHEY and SVGAGI. CDR3 length: 10 residues. The V and J ends lost 7 bases and 8 bases respectively, with 6 bases between them. The CDR3 DNA follows: TGTGCCAGCAATGTCTATGAGCAGTTCTTC. This sequence encodes CASNVYEQFF.

V gene TRBV5-6 combines with J gene TRBJ2-7; TRBD1 might be the D (6 bases). Trimming left V 5 bases short and J 6 bases short, with 18 bases between. The CDR3 extends over 14 amino acids. Germline assignment: CDR1 SGHDT and CDR2 YYEEEE. The CDR3 loop is CASRAVGATGEQYF. CDR3 DNA: TGTGCCAGCAGGGCAGTGGGGGCGACAGGCGAGCAGTACTTC.

The chain joins TRBV11-3 to TRBJ2-1; TRBD2 agrees at 11 bases. This CDR3 contains 17 residues. Germline trimming cut 6 bases from V and 6 bases from J; bases unmatched to any gene: 13. Germline V gene lookup returns CDR1 SGHNT and CDR2 YENEEA. The DNA for the CDR3 is TGTGCCAGCAGTCACTCAGCGGGTAGCGGGGGGGTCAATGAGCAGTTCTTC. It specifies CASSHSAGSGGVNEQFF.

The chain has TRBV11-2 and TRBJ2-7; TRBD1 is a possible D gene (5 bases). Trimming shortened V by 5 bases and J by 5 bases, and 16 bases separated the two germline ends. CDR1 and CDR2 (germline): SGHAT, FQNNGV. The CDR3 consists of 14 residues. The CDR3: CASSPQGYPDEQYF. In nucleotides, the CDR3 is TGTGCCAGCAGCCCTCAGGGTTATCCGGACGAGCAGTACTTC.

The chain uses TRBV7-3 and TRBJ2-1, with 7 positions matching TRBD2. CDR1 is SGHTA, CDR2 FQGTGA, per germline. CDR3 length: 16 amino acids. Losses at the gene ends were 2 bases for V and 5 bases for J; bases not matched to a gene: 9. In DNA, the CDR3 is TGTGCCAGCAGCTTAGGGAGCGGGACTTTCAACAATGAGCAGTTCTTC. It translates to CASSLGSGTFNNEQFF.

The chain is built from TRBV11-3 and TRBJ2-7; no definite D call. CDR3 length: 14 amino acids. CDR1 is SGHNT and CDR2 is YENEEA in the germline V gene. Trimming pared 1 base from V and 2 bases from J, leaving 9 bases between. CDR3 nucleotide sequence: TGTGCCAGCAGCTTAGGCGGCAGTACCTACGAGCAGTACTTC. Protein: CASSLGGSTYEQYF.

The J gene is TRBJ1-5, the V gene TRBV21-1. TRBV21-1 is designated a pseudogene. The CDR3 loop spans 18 amino acids. The chain's CDR3 is CASSRGKTGEHSNQPQHF. The CDR3 bases are TGTGCCAGCTCGCGGGGAAAAACAGGCGAGCATAGCAATCAGCCCCAGCATTTT.

This sequence joins TRBV11-1 and TRBJ2-1; a weak D match, TRBD2 (5 bases). CDR1 and CDR2 from the germline V gene are SGHAT and FQDESV (reference sequence). This CDR3 has 13 residues. Deletions cut 5 bases from V and 7 bases from J, with 12 bases between. The CDR3 nucleotides are TGTGCCAGCAGCCCCGTGGGAGAGAATGAGCAGTTCTTC. Translation gives CASSPVGENEQFF. Together with reference TRBV11-1 and TRBJ2-1, the CDR3 gives the full variable domain: EAEVAQSPRYKITEKSQAVAFWCDPISGHATLYWYRQILGQGPELLVQFQDESVVDDSQLPKDRFSAERLKGVDSTLKIQPAELGDSAMYLCASSPVGENEQFFGPGTRLTVL.

V and J are TRBV12-5 and TRBJ1-1; 9 positions agree with TRBD1. Germline V gene lookup returns CDR1 LGHNT and CDR2 FRNRAP. The V gene end was trimmed by 2 bases and the J gene end by 1 base; junction bases not matched to a gene: 8. This CDR3 is built from 17 residues. The CDR3, as DNA: TGTGCTAGTGGTTTGACCCATGTACAGGGGGCGAACACTGAAGCTTTCTTT. The encoded protein is CASGLTHVQGANTEAFF.

The V gene is TRBV5-1, the J gene TRBJ2-7; D perhaps matches TRBD1 (6 bases). The V gene's germline CDR1 is SGHRS and CDR2 YFSETQ. The CDR3 totals 14 residues. V was shortened by 5 bases and J by 0 bases, with 12 bases between the two germline ends. CDR3 amino acids: CASRFGDNSYEQYF. CDR3 DNA sequence: TGCGCCAGCAGGTTCGGGGACAACTCCTACGAGCAGTACTTC.

The chain recombines TRBV5-1 with TRBJ2-7; no firm D call. With 1 base removed from V and 5 bases from J, the gap between germline ends came to 10 bases. Germline assignment: CDR1 SGHRS and CDR2 YFSETQ. This CDR3 is 13 amino acids long. The CDR3 is CASSLSPSDEQYF. CDR3 DNA: TGCGCCAGCAGCTTGTCCCCAAGCGACGAGCAGTACTTC. Complete variable domain (other parts from reference TRBV5-1 and TRBJ2-7): KAGVTQTPRYLIKTRGQQVTLSCSPISGHRSVSWYQQTPGQGLQFLFEYFSETQRNKGNFPGRFSGRQFSNSRSEMNVSTLELGDSALYLCASSLSPSDEQYFGPGTRLTVT.

This chain uses TRBV2 with TRBJ1-3; 9 bases align to TRBD1. This CDR3 has 15 amino acids. V lost 6 bases to trimming and J lost 3 bases; unmatched junction nucleotides: 6. The germline V gene has CDR1 SNHLY and CDR2 FYNNEI. Written as DNA, the CDR3 is TGTGCCAGCAGCAGGGGACAGGGAGGTGGAAACACCATATATTTT. Its translation is CASSRGQGGGNTIYF.

The chain has TRBV11-2 and TRBJ1-4; 9 bases line up with TRBD1. Germline V gene sequence: CDR1 SGHAT, CDR2 FQNNGV. J was trimmed by 0 bases and V by 4 bases; bases with no gene match: 12. The CDR3 extends over 19 amino acids. In DNA form, the CDR3 reads TGTGCCAGCAGCTCTGGGGCCTACAGGGGGCGACCAACTAATGAAAAACTGTTTTTT. This sequence encodes CASSSGAYRGRPTNEKLFF.

V gene TRBV5-4 combines with J gene TRBJ1-2, with a tentative D call TRBD1 (6 bases). Trimming took 4 bases from V and 6 from J, leaving 13 bases between them. Germline V CDR1 and CDR2: SGHNT, YYREEE (reference sequence). The CDR3 is 13 amino acids. The DNA for the CDR3 is TGTGCCAGCAGCGCGGACAGCTCGCATGGCTACACCTTC. Translation: CASSADSSHGYTF.

The chain uses TRBV5-1 and TRBJ1-2; D remains ambiguous. The CDR3 contains 16 residues. V lost 0 bases and J 8 bases, leaving 20 bases between the germline ends. CDR1 is SGHRS, CDR2 YFSETQ, per germline. The CDR3 coding sequence is TGCGCCAGCAGCTTGGAGGTCGTAGGGCTAAGCGGGGGCTACACCTTC. Protein: CASSLEVVGLSGGYTF.

The rearrangement uses TRBV3-1 (or the pseudogene TRBV3-2) and TRBJ2-7; 9 bases are a match to TRBD2. J lost 2 bases, V lost 0 bases, and 8 bases had no gene match. CDR3 size: 17 residues. CDR1 is LGHDT, CDR2 YNNKEL, per germline (reference sequence). The CDR3 DNA follows: TGTGCCAGCAGCCAAGACCTCGCTAGCGGGAACCCCTACGAGCAGTACTTC. Protein sequence: CASSQDLASGNPYEQYF.

The table lists this clone with a few counts. The chain combines TRBV6-4 with TRBJ2-2; tentative D call: TRBD1 (6 bases). Germline CDR1 MRHNA, CDR2 SNTAGT. The CDR3 consists of 17 residues. V lost 4 bases, J lost 1 base, and 16 bases lay in between. This CDR3 reads CASSASRGSGNTGELFF. The CDR3 coding sequence is TGTGCCAGCAGTGCCTCGAGGGGGAGTGGGAACACCGGGGAGCTGTTTTTT.

The J gene is TRBJ1-4, the V gene TRBV7-2; perhaps TRBD1 as D (5 bases). The CDR3 is 15 amino acids. V lost 2 bases to trimming and J lost 5 bases, with 12 bases between them. The germline CDR1 and CDR2 sequences are SGHTA and FQGNSA. The CDR3 spells CASSLQTGGNEKLFF. The CDR3 nucleotides are TGTGCCAGCAGCTTACAGACGGGGGGGAATGAAAAACTGTTTTTT.

The chain links TRBV27 to TRBJ2-7; tentatively, D is TRBD1 (6 bases). The CDR3 extends over 12 amino acids. V lost 6 bases and J lost 4, with 10 bases in between. Germline CDR1 MNHEY, CDR2 SMNVEV (reference sequence). CDR3 DNA: TGTGCCAGCAGCCAAGGGGGTTACGAGCAGTACTTC. It codes for CASSQGGYEQYF.

The rearrangement uses TRBV10-3 and TRBJ1-2; 7 nucleotides align to TRBD1. The junction had 17 bases not matched to a gene; V was cut back by 6 bases and J by 10 bases. Germline values: CDR1 ENHRY, CDR2 SYGVKD. This CDR3 contains 15 residues. CDR3 region: CAIRESGTATRSYTF. In nucleotides, the CDR3 is TGTGCCATCAGGGAATCCGGGACAGCCACCCGGTCCTACACCTTC.

V and J are TRBV19 and TRBJ2-1; a possible D gene is TRBD2 (5 bases). The CDR3 length is 13 residues. V was trimmed by 4 bases and J by 6 bases, leaving 10 bases between them. From germline, CDR1 is LNHDA and CDR2 SQIVND (reference sequence). CDR3 sequence reads: CASSTTDFNEQFF. CDR3 coding DNA: TGTGCCAGTAGTACGACGGACTTCAATGAGCAGTTCTTC.